This T cell receptor beta chain was identified in a study of control samples from healthy donors and cancer patients (TCRdb year 2020). The CDR3 runs 14 residues from the cysteine to the phenylalanine. The kept DNA is CDR3 alone, 42 bases in frame from the first base. V is clipped by 4 bases and J by 1 base, and the sequence between their germline boundaries is 10 bases long. From a lookup of the germline V gene, CDR1 and CDR2 are MNHEY and SVGAGI. Library creation used the immunoSEQ multiplex PCR assay. Imported from immuneACCESS, the table was reduced by TCRdb to in-frame sequences with V and J called. These copies leave out some clones; in studies compared against another copy, an unresolved V gene accounts for under half, and the cause of the remainder is not known. In all, the sample holds 200,000 or so clones, and over 90% of those were seen once. 1.5% of the sample goes to the ten largest clones.

As regards this clone: No cognate antigen has been identified for it. No base quality values were provided; no much bigger clone lies one nucleotide off.

The sample taken for sequencing was blood. This TCR came from a man in his fifties in good health. The chain joins TRBV6-5 to TRBJ1-1; TRBD1 is perhaps the D gene, given 5 matching bases. In nucleotides, the sequence is TGTGCCAGCAGTTCAGGGCTGGGGAACACTGAAGCTTTCTTT. Translated, this gives CASSSGLGNTEAFF.